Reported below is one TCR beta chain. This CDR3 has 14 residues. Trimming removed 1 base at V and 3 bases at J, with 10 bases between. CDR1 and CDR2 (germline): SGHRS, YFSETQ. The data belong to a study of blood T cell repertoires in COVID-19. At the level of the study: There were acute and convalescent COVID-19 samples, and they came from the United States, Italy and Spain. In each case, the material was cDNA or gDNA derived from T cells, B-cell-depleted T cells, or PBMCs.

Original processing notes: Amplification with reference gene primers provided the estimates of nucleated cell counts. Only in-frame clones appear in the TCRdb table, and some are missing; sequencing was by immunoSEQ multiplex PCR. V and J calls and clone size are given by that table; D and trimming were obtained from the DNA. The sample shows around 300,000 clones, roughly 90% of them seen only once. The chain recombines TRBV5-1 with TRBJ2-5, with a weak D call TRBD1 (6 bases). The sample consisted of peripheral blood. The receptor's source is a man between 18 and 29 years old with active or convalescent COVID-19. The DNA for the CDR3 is TGCGCCAGCAGCTTGTTCTCAGGGGAAGAGACCCAGTACTTC. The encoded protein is CASSLFSGEETQYF.